The clone carrying this TCR beta chain was detected once. Its cognate antigen is unknown. Profiled with immunoSEQ multiplex PCR; TCRdb holds only in-frame clones, not every one. The sample records some 150,000 clones, around nine tenths being singletons. These data are taken from a study of cytomegalovirus exposure and HLA in healthy donors. Findings and limits, study-wide: Most sequenced TCRs were rare (though some public TCRs occurred in many donors). Cytomegalovirus status was reportedly diagnosed by the classifier with high specificity and sensitivity. Subsequent analysis found a tendency for first-cohort TCR clusters to co-occur within the 120 or so validation repertoires. A few CMV-associated chains were confirmed in vitro to be specific for CMV antigens.

The sequenced sample was PBMCs. This receptor was taken from a man aged 18 to 30 in good health and CMV-seropositive.

The CDR3 sequence is CASSPGGAENEQFF. CDR3 bases: TGTGCCAGCTCCCCCGGGGGGGCCGAAAATGAGCAGTTCTTC. The rearrangement joins TRBV18 to TRBJ2-1, with TRBD2 matching over 8 bases. Germline CDR1 is KGHSH and CDR2 is LQKENI. This CDR3 comprises 14 residues. V was pared by 6 bases and J by 7 bases, with 8 bases of the junction left unmatched.